These T cell receptor beta chains were read from a single sample in a study of blood T cells in healthy people across ages. TCRdb processed the 5' RACE reads anew with MiXCR; each CDR3 protein has one entry. Of a few hundred thousand distinct CDR3 sequences detected, around a quarter appear once; the ten largest clones hold over 3.5%. The same specimen was also included in a second study, on T cells of mothers and their children.

Sequencing input: blood. These receptors were taken from a boy between 2 and 10 years old in good health. CDR3s include the opening cysteine and the closing phenylalanine or tryptophan. D genes are given only for firm matches. Some rows have no size entry. The others give once, few or many, or a class for an expanded clone.

v_call	j_call	d_call	clone_size	cdr3_aa	cdr3_nt
TRBV7-4	TRBJ2-1	TRBD2	.	CASSLEGASGSVDNEQFF	TGTGCCAGCAGCTTAGAAGGGGCTAGCGGGAGCGTGGACAATGAGCAGTTCTTC
TRBV7-9	TRBJ2-4	.	.	CASSFGRGKNIQYF	TGTGCCAGCAGCTTCGGTAGGGGGAAAAACATTCAGTACTTC
TRBV18	TRBJ2-7	TRBD1	few	CASSPTGGTYEQYF	TGTGCCAGCTCACCAACAGGGGGGACCTACGAGCAGTACTTC
TRBV9	TRBJ2-5	.	many	CASSPRTTETQYF	TGTGCCAGCAGCCCACGGACCACGGAGACCCAGTACTTC
TRBV4-3	TRBJ2-1	TRBD2	once	CASSQDTPTSGLYNEQFF	TGCGCCAGCAGCCAAGATACCCCGACTAGCGGGCTCTACAATGAGCAGTTCTTC
TRBV12-3/TRBV12-4	TRBJ2-5	TRBD2	.	CASSVLSGGQETQYF	TGTGCCAGCAGTGTCCTTTCGGGGGGCCAAGAGACCCAGTACTTC
TRBV29-1	TRBJ2-1	.	few	CSVEDPAGSSYNEQFF	TGCAGCGTTGAAGATCCGGCAGGGAGCTCCTACAATGAGCAGTTCTTC
TRBV7-2	TRBJ2-5	.	few	CASSPSGGTGGTQYF	TGTGCCAGCAGCCCATCGGGTGGGACTGGGGGGACCCAGTACTTC
TRBV11-2	TRBJ2-3	TRBD2	.	CASSLRLAGGFRTDTQYF	TGTGCCAGCAGCCTTCGACTAGCGGGGGGGTTCCGCACAGATACGCAGTATTTT
TRBV15	TRBJ1-1	.	few	CATSKSQGNTEAFF	TGTGCCACCAGCAAATCACAGGGGAACACTGAAGCTTTCTTT
TRBV12-3/TRBV12-4	TRBJ1-2	.	.	CASSHAGYGYTF	TGTGCCAGCAGCCATGCGGGCTATGGCTACACCTTC
TRBV7-2	TRBJ2-7	TRBD1	.	CASSLVKGATYEQYF	TGTGCCAGCAGCTTAGTGAAGGGGGCGACCTACGAGCAGTACTTC
TRBV12-3/TRBV12-4	TRBJ2-7	TRBD2	many	CASSSLAGGSYEQYF	TGTGCCAGCAGCTCACTAGCGGGGGGGTCCTACGAGCAGTACTTC
TRBV6-1	TRBJ1-4	.	.	CASSPGESFNEKLFF	TGTGCCAGCAGTCCGGGGGAAAGCTTTAATGAAAAACTGTTTTTT